This TCR beta chain was recorded in a study of PD-1 blockade in classical Hodgkin lymphoma. Study conclusions and caveats: Newly diagnosed patients had baseline TCR diversity that was reportedly lower than that of healthy donors. Reasons behind the repertoire differences stay unclear, perhaps disease activity or earlier therapy. Exclusion covered patients beginning nivolumab under 1 year post-ASCT. Unlike CD8+ TCR diversity, which did not rise significantly by C4D1, CD4+ TCR diversity did.

All the patients suffered relapse after autologous stem cell transplantation, and brentuximab vedotin exposure differed. Using immunoSEQ multiplex PCR, the repertoire was profiled, and TCRdb retains in-frame clones only, with some absent. Among about 98,000 clones listed, just under 95% were seen once. As regards this clone: The antigen is undetermined.

Looked up from germline, CDR1 is MGHRA and CDR2 is YSYEKL. V was pared by 0 bases and J by 3 bases, with 15 bases between. The CDR3 covers 17 residues. This chain uses TRBV4-1 with TRBJ2-4; the D gene is possibly TRBD2 (7 bases). Sequenced material: peripheral blood mononuclear cells (PBMCs), taken at baseline. This sequence originates from a human donor with classical Hodgkin lymphoma. The CDR3 here is CASSQDSVGGGKNIQYF. CDR3 bases: TGCGCCAGCAGCCAAGATAGTGTAGGGGGGGGCAAAAACATTCAGTACTTC.